This TCR beta chain was documented in a study of technical replicates of blood from a handful of donors. Per germline, CDR1 LNHDA and CDR2 SQIVND (reference sequence). V was pared by 9 bases and J by 6 bases, with 7 bases of the junction left unmatched. The CDR3 is 14 residues long. TCRdb's copy holds only in-frame clones and misses some; the assay was immunoSEQ multiplex PCR. The profile covers about 81,000 clones, with roughly 77% appearing a single time and around 4% taken by the ten largest. The sequencing input was PBMCs. The genes are TRBV19 and TRBJ2-1; 11 nucleotides agree with TRBD2. The receptor's source is a human donor in good health. Some clones in this sample may be carry-over from other donors' samples. CDR3 protein: CASRVAGGPNEQFF. CDR3 nucleotide sequence: TGTGCCAGCAGAGTAGCGGGAGGGCCCAATGAGCAGTTCTTC.